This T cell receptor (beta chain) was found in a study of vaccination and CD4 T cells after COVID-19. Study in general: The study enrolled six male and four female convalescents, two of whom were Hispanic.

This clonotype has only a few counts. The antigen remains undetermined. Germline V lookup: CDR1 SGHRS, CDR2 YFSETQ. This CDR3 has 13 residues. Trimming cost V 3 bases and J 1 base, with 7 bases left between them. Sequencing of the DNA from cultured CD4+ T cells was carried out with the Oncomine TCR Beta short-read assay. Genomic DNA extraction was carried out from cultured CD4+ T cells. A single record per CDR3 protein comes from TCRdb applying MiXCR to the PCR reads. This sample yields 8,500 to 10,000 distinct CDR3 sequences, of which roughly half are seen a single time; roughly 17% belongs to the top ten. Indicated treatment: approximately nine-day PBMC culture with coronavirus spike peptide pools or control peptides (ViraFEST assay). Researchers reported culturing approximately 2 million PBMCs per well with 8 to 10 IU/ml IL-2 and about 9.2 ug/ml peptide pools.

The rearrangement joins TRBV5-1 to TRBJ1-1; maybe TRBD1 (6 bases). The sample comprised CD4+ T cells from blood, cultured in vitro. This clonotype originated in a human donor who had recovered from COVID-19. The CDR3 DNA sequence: TGCGCCAGCAGCTCGGGACAGAACACTGAAGCTTTCTTT. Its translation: CASSSGQNTEAFF.